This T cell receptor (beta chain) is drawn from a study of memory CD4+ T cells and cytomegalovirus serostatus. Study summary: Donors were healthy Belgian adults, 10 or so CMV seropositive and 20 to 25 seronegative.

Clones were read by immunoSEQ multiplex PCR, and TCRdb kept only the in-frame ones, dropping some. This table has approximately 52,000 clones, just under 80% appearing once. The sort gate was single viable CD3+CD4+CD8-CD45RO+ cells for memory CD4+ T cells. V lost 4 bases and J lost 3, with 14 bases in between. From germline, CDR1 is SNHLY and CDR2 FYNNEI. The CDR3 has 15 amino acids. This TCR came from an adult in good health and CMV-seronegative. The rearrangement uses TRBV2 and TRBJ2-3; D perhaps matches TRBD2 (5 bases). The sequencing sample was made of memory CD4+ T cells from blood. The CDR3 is CASSVGGGLTDTQYF. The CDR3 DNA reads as TGTGCCAGCAGTGTAGGTGGCGGACTTACAGATACGCAGTATTTT.